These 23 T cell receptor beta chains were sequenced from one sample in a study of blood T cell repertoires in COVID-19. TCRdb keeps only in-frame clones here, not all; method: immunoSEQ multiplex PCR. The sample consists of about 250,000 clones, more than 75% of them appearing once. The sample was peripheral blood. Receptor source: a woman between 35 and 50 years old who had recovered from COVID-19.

Written as DNA, the CDR3 is TGTGCCATCAGAGGGGTCCCGAGCTCCTACGAGCAGTACTTC. Translation gives CAIRGVPSSYEQYF. This rearrangement joins TRBV10-3 to TRBJ2-7, with D tentatively TRBD1 (5 bases). V lost 6 bases, J lost 0 bases, and 12 bases lay in between. CDR1 is ENHRY, CDR2 SYGVKD, per germline. There are 14 residues in the CDR3.

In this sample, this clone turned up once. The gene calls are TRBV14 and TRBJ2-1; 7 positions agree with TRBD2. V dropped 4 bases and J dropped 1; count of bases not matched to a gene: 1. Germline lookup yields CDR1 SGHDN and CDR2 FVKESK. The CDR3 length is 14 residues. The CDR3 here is CASSRGGSYNEQFF. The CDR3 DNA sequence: TGTGCCAGCAGCCGGGGGGGGTCCTACAATGAGCAGTTCTTC.

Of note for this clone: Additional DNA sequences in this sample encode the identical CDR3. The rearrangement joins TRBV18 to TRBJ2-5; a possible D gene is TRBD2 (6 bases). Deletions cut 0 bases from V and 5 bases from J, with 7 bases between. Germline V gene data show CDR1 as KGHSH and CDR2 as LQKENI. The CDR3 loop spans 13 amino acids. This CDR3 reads CASSPPGGETQYF. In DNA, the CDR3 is TGTGCCAGCTCACCACCGGGGGGTGAGACCCAGTACTTC.

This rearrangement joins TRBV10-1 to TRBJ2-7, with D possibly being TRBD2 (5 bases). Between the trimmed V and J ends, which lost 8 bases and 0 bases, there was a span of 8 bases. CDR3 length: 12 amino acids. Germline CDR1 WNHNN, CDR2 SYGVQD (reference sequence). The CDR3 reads CASDGNSYEQYF. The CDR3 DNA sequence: TGCGCCAGCGACGGGAACTCCTACGAGCAGTACTTC.

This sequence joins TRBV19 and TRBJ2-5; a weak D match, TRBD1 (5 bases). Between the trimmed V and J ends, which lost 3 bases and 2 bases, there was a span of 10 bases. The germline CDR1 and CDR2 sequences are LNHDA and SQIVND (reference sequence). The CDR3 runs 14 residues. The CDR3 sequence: CASSMGQPQETQYF. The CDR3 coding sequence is TGTGCCAGTAGTATGGGGCAGCCGCAAGAGACCCAGTACTTC.

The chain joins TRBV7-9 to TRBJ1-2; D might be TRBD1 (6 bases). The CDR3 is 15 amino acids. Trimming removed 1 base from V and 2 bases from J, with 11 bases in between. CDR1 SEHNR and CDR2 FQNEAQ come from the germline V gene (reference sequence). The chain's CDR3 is CASSLGGGPNYGYTF. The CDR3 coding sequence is TGTGCCAGCAGCTTAGGGGGGGGCCCGAACTATGGCTACACCTTC.

The CDR3 loop is CASSTGRTLAESTQYF. CDR3 coding DNA: TGTGCCAGCAGCACAGGACGGACTCTAGCGGAGAGTACGCAGTATTTT. This chain links TRBV7-2 with TRBJ2-3; 7 bases fit TRBD2. With 5 bases clipped from V and 8 bases from J, the junction kept 16 bases outside the gene matches. Germline CDR1 and CDR2: SGHTA and FQGNSA. This CDR3 comprises 16 residues.

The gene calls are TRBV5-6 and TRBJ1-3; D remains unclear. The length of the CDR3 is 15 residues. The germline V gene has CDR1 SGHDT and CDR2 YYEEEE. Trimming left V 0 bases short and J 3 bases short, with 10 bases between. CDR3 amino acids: CASSLVGSGGNTIYF. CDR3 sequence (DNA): TGTGCCAGCAGCTTGGTAGGCAGCGGTGGAAACACCATATATTTT.

This CDR3 reads CASSYGGSGANEKLFF. The CDR3 nucleotides read TGTGCCAGCAGTTACGGCGGTTCGGGGGCTAATGAAAAACTGTTTTTT. The rearrangement links TRBV6-5 to TRBJ1-4, with TRBD1 as a possible D gene (5 bases). The CDR3 consists of 16 residues. Per germline, CDR1 MNHEY and CDR2 SVGAGI. V lost 2 bases, J lost 3 bases, and 13 bases lay in between.

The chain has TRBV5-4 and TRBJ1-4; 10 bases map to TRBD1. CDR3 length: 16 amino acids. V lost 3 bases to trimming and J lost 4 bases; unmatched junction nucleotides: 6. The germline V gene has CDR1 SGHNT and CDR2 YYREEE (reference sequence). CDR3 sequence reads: CASSSIRDRGNEKLFF. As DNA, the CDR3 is TGTGCCAGCAGCTCCATTCGGGACAGGGGTAATGAAAAACTGTTTTTT.

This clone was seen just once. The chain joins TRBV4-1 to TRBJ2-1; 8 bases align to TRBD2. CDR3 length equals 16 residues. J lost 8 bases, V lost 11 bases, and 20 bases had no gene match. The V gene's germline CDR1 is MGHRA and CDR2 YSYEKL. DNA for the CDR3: TGCGCCGGGGGAGGGCCCGGACCGGGAGGGAGGTATGAGCAGTTCTTC. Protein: CAGGGPGPGGRYEQFF.

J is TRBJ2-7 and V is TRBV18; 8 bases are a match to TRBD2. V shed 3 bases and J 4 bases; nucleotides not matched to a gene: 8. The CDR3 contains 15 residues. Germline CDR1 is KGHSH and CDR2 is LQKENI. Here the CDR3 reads CASSPSGTRGYEQYF. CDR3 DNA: TGTGCCAGCTCACCGTCCGGGACTAGGGGTTACGAGCAGTACTTC.

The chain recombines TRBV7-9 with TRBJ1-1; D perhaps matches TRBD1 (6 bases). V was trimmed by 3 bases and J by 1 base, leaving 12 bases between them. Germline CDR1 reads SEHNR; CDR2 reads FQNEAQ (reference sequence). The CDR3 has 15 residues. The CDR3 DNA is TGTGCCAGCAGCTTTGGACAGACCCCGAACACTGAAGCTTTCTTT. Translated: CASSFGQTPNTEAFF.

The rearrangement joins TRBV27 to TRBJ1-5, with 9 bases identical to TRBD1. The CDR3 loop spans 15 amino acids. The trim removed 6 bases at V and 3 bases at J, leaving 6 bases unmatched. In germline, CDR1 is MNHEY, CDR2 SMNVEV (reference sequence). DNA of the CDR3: TGTGCCAGCAGACAACAGGGGGCCTACAATCAGCCCCAGCATTTT. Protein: CASRQQGAYNQPQHF.

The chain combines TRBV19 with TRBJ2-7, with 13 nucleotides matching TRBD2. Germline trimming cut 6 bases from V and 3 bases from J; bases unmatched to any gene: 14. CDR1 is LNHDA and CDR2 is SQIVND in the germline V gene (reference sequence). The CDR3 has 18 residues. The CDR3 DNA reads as TGTGCCAGTAGCCCCCTGGGACTAGCGGGGTCGGGGGTCTACGAGCAGTACTTC. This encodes CASSPLGLAGSGVYEQYF.

The CDR3 here is CASSYPSARYTGELFF. The CDR3 DNA reads as TGTGCCAGCAGTTACCCTTCGGCTAGGTACACCGGGGAGCTGTTTTTT. The rearrangement links TRBV6-5 to TRBJ2-2; D is undetermined. This CDR3 is built from 16 residues. Germline lookup yields CDR1 MNHEY and CDR2 SVGAGI. V was cut by 2 bases and J by 3 bases, with 13 bases left in between.

This chain's CDR3 is CASSPRQGEANVLTF. CDR3 DNA sequence: TGTGCCAGCAGCCCCCGACAGGGTGAGGCCAACGTCCTGACTTTC. The chain joins TRBV9 to TRBJ2-6; TRBD1 agrees at 7 bases. The CDR3 is 15 residues long. V lost 4 bases to trimming and J lost 6 bases; unmatched junction nucleotides: 7. The V gene's germline CDR1 is SGDLS and CDR2 YYNGEE. The full variable domain, its missing parts supplied by reference TRBV9 and TRBJ2-6, is DSGVTQTPKHLITATGQRVTLRCSPRSGDLSVYWYQQSLDQGLQFLIQYYNGEERAKGNILERFSAQQFPDLHSELNLSSLELGDSALYFCASSPRQGEANVLTFGAGSRLTVL.

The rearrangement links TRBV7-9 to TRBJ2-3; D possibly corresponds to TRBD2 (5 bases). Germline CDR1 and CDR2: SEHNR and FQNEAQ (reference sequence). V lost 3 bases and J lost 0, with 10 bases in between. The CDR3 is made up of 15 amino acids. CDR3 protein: CASSFGRTSTDTQYF. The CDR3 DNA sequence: TGTGCCAGCAGCTTCGGGCGGACTAGCACAGATACGCAGTATTTT.

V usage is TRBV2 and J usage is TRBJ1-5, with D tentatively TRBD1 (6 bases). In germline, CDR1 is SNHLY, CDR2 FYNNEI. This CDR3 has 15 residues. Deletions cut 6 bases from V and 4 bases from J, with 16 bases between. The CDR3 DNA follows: TGTGCCAGCAGGGCCGGACAGACCCAAAATCAGCCCCAGCATTTT. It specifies CASRAGQTQNQPQHF. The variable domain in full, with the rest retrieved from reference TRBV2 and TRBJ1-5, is EPEVTQTPSHQVTQMGQEVILRCVPISNHLYFYWYRQILGQKVEFLVSFYNNEISEKSEIFDDQFSVERPDGSNFTLKIRSTKLEDSAMYFCASRAGQTQNQPQHFGDGTRLSIL.

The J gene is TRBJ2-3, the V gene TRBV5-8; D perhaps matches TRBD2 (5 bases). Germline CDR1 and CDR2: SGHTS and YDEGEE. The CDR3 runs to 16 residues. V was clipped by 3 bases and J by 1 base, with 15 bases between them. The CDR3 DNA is TGTGCCAGCAGCTCGTTCCCGGGGATGGGCACAGATACGCAGTATTTT. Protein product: CASSSFPGMGTDTQYF.

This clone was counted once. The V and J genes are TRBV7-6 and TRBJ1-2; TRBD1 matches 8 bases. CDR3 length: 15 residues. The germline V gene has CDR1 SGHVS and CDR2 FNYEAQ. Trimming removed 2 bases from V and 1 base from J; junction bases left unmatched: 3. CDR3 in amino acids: CASSLKTGGNYGYTF. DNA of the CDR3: TGTGCCAGCAGCTTAAAAACAGGGGGTAACTATGGCTACACCTTC. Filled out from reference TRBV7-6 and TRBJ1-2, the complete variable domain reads GAGVSQSPRYKVTKRGQDVALRCDPISGHVSLYWYRQALGQGPEFLTYFNYEAQQDKSGLPNDRFSAERPEGSISTLTIQRTEQRDSAMYRCASSLKTGGNYGYTFGSGTRLTVV.

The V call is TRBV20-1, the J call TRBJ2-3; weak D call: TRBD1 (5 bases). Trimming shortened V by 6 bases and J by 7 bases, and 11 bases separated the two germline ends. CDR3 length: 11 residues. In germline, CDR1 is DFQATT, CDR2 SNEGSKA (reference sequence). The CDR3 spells CSALDIYTQYF. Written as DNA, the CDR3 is TGCAGTGCGCTGGACATCTATACGCAGTATTTT.

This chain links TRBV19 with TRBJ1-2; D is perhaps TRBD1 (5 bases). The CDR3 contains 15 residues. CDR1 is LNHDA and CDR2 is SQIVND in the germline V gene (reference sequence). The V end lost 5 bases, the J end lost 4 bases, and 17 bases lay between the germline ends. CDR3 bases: TGTGCCAGTAGTGGACGGACACGGCCCGGCTATGGCTACACCTTC. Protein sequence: CASSGRTRPGYGYTF.